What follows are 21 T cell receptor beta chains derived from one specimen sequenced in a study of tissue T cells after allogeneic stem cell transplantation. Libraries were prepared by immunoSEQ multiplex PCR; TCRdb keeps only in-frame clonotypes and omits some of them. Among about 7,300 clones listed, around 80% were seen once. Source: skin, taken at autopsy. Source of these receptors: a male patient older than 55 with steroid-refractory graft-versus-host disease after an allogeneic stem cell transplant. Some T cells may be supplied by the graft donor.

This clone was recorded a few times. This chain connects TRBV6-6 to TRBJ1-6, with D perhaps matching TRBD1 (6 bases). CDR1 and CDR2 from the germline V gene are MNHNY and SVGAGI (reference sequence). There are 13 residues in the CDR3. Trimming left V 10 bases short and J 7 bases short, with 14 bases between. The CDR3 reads CATETGYNSPLHF. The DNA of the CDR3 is TGTGCCACCGAAACAGGGTACAATTCACCCCTCCACTTT.

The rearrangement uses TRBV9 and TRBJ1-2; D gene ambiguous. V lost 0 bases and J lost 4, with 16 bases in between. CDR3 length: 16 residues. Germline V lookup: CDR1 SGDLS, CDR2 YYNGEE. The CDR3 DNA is TGTGCCAGCAGCGTAGGATATGAACACAGTTTCTATGGCTACACCTTC. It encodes CASSVGYEHSFYGYTF.

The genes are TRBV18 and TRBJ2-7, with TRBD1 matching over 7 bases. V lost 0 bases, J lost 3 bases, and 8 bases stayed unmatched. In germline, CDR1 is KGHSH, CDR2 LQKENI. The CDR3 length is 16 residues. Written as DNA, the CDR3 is TGTGCCAGCTCACCACCTGGGCGACAGGGATACTACGAGCAGTACTTC. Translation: CASSPPGRQGYYEQYF.

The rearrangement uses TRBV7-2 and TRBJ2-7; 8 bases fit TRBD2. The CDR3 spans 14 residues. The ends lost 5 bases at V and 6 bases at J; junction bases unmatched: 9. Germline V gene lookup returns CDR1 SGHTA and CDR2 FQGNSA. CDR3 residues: CASSRPAGDGEQYF. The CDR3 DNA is TGTGCCAGCAGCCGGCCAGCGGGGGATGGCGAGCAGTACTTC.

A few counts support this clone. The CDR3 loop is CASSEINTDTQYF. Written as DNA, the CDR3 is TGTGCCAGCAGCGAAATAAACACAGATACGCAGTATTTT. J is TRBJ2-3 and V is TRBV9; D call uncertain. The CDR3 spans 13 residues. The V end was cut by 3 bases, the J end by 2 bases, with 7 bases between. Germline loops: CDR1 SGDLS, CDR2 YYNGEE.

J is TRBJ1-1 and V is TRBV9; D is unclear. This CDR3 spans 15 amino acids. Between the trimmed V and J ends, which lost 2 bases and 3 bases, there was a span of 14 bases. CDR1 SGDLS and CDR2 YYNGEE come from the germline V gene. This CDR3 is CASSVSPDGYTEAFF. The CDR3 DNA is TGTGCCAGCAGCGTGAGTCCAGATGGTTACACTGAAGCTTTCTTT.

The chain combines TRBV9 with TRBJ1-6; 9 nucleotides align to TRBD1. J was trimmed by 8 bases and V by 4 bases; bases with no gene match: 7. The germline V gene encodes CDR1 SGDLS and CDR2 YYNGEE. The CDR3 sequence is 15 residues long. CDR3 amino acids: CASSPKGQGDSPLHF. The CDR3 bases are TGTGCCAGCAGCCCCAAGGGACAGGGAGATTCACCCCTCCACTTT.

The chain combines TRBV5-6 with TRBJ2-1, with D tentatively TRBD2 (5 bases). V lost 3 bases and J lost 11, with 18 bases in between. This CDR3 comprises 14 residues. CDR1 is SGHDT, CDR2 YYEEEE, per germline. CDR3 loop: CASSSRWTPDKQFF. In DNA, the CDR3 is TGTGCCAGCAGCTCGCGTTGGACTCCGGATAAGCAGTTCTTC.

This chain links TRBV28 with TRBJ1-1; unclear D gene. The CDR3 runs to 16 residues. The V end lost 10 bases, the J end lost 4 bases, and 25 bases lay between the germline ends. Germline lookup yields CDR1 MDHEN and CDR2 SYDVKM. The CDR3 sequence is CAIFPPRPTRATEAFF. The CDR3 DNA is TGTGCCATCTTTCCCCCCCGGCCCACGAGGGCCACTGAAGCTTTCTTT.

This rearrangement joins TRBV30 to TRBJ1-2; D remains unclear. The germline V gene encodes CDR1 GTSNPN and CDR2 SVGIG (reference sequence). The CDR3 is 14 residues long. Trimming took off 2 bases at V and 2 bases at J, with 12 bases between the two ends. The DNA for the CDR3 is TGTGCCTGGAGTTTCGGGGTAACCAACTATGGCTACACCTTC. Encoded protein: CAWSFGVTNYGYTF.

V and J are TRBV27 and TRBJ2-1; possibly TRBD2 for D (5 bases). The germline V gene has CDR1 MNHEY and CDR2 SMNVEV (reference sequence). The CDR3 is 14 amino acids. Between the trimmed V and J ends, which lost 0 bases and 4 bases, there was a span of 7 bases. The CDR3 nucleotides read TGTGCCAGCAGTTTATCAGGGAGTTACAATGAGCAGTTCTTC. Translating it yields CASSLSGSYNEQFF.

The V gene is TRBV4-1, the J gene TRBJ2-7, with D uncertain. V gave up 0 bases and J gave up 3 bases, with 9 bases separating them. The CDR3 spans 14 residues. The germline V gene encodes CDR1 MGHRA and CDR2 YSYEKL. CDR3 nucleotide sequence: TGCGCCAGCAGCCAAGATCGACTGAACTACGAGCAGTACTTC. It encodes CASSQDRLNYEQYF.

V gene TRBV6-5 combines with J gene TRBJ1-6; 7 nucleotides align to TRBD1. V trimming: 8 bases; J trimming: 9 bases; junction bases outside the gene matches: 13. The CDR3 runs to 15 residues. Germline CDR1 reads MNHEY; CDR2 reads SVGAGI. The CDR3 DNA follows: TGTGCCAGCTCCTTAGCCCAGGGGGTTACTTCACCCCTCCACTTT. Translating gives CASSLAQGVTSPLHF.

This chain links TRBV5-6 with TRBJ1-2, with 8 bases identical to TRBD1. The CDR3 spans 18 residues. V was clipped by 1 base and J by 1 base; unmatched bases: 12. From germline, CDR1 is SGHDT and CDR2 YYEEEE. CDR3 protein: CASSLYPVSGQVNYGYTF. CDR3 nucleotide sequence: TGTGCCAGCAGCTTGTACCCTGTGTCGGGACAGGTTAACTATGGCTACACCTTC.

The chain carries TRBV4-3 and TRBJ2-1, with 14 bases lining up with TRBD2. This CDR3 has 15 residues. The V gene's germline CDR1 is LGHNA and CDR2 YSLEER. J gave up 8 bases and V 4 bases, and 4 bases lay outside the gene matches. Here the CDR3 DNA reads TGCGCCAGCAGCCTATGGACTAGCGGGGGGTATGAGCAGTTCTTC. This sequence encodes CASSLWTSGGYEQFF.

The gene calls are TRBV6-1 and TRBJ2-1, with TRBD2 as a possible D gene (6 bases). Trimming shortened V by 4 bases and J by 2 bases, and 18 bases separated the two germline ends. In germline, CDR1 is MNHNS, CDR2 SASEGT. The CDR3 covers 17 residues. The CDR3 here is CASSALGGGYPYNEQFF. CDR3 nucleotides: TGTGCCAGCAGTGCCCTCGGGGGTGGTTATCCCTACAATGAGCAGTTCTTC.

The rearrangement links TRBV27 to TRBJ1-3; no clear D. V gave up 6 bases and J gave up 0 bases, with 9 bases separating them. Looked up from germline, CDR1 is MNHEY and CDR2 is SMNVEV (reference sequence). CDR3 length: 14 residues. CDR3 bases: TGTGCCAGCAGCTCATTCAGCTCTGGAAACACCATATATTTT. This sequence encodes CASSSFSSGNTIYF.

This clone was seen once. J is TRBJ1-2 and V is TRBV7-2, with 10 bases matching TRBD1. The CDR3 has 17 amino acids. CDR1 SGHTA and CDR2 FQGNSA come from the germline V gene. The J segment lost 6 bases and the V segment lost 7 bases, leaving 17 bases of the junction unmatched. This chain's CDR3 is CASTPPLRQGAKDGYTF. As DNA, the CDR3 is TGTGCCAGCACCCCGCCCCTTCGACAGGGGGCAAAGGATGGCTACACCTTC. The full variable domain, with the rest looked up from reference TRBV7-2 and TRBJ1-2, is GAGVSQSPSNKVTEKGKDVELRCDPISGHTALYWYRQSLGQGLEFLIYFQGNSAPDKSGLPSDRFSAERTGGSVSTLTIQRTQQEDSAVYLCASTPPLRQGAKDGYTFGSGTRLTVV.

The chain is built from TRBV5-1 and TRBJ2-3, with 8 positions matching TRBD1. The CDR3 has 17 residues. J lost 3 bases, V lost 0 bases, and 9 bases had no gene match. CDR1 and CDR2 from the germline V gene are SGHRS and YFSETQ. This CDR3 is CASSLVAGGYLTDTQYF. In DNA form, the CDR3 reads TGCGCCAGCAGCTTGGTAGCAGGGGGCTATCTAACAGATACGCAGTATTTT.

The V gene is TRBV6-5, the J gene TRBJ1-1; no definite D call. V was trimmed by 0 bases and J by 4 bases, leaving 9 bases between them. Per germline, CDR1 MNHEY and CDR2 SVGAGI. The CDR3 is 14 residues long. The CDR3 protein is CASSYSGQSTEAFF. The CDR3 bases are TGTGCCAGCAGTTACTCAGGGCAGAGCACTGAAGCTTTCTTT.

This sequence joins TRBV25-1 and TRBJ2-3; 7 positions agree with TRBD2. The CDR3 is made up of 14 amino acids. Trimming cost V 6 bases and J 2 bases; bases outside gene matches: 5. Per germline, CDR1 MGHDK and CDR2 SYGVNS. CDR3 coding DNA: TGTGCCAGCAGGGGGGGGTCTCTCACAGATACGCAGTATTTT. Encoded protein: CASRGGSLTDTQYF.